This TCR beta chain was retrieved from a study of shared T cell receptors in the human thymus. Some clones are missing from TCRdb's copy, which holds only in-frame ones; the method was immunoSEQ multiplex PCR. Seen here are about 660,000 clones, about 90% observed once, and the top ten hold 0.0094%. This clone was seen just once. Per the germline V gene, CDR1 is MNHEY and CDR2 is SMNVEV (reference sequence). V lost 4 bases, J lost 5 bases, and 3 bases stayed unmatched. CDR3 length equals 13 residues. The same sample was also used in a study of human thymus T cells. From that second work: Corrective surgery for congenital heart defects was being performed on the healthy Finnish infants who were the donors. Thymus specimens were resections from corrective heart surgery. Gene usage (both V and J) appeared biased in thymic and blood repertoires. Reports from related research described highly overlapping thymic repertoires among unrelated individuals.

The chain links TRBV27 to TRBJ2-5, with TRBD1 identical over 8 bases. Sequenced: thymocytes. The sequence was obtained from a boy in the first two years of life with a congenital heart defect. CDR3 DNA sequence: TGTGCCAGCAGTTCAAGGACAGGGGAGACCCAGTACTTC. Amino acids: CASSSRTGETQYF.